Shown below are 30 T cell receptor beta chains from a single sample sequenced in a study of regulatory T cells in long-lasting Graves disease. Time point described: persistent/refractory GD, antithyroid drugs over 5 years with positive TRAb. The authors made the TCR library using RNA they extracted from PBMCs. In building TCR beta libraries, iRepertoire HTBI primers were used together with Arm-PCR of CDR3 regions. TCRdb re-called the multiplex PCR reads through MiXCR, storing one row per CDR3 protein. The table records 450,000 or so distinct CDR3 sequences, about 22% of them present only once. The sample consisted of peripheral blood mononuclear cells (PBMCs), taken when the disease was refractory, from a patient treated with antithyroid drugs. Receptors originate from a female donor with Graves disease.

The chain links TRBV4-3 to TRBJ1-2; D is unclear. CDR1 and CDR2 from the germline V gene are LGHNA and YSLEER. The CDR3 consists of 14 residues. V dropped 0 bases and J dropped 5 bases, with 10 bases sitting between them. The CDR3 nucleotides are TGCGCCAGCAGCCAAGATCTAACCGCGTATGGCTACACCTTC. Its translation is CASSQDLTAYGYTF.

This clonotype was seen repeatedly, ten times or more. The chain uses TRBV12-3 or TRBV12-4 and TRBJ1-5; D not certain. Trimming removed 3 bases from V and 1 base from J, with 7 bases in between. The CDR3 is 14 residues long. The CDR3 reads CASSFTGSNQPQHF. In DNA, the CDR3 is TGTGCCAGCAGTTTTACGGGAAGCAATCAGCCCCAGCATTTT.

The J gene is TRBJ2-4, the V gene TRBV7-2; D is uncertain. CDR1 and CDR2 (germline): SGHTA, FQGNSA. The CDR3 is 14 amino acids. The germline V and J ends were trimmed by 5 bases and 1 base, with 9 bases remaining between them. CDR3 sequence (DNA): TGTGCCAGCAGCCGTTCGGCCGCCAAAAACATTCAGTACTTC. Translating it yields CASSRSAAKNIQYF.

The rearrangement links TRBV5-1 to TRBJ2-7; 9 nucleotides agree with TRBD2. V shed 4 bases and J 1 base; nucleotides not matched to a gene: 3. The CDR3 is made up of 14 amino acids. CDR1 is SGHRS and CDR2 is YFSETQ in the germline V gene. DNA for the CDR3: TGCGCCAGCAGCACGAGCGGGGGGTCCTACGAGCAGTACTTC. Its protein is CASSTSGGSYEQYF.

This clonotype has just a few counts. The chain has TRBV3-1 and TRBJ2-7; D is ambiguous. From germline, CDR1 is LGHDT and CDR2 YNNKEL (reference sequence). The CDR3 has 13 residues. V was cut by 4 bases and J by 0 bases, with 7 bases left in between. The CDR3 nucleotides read TGTGCCAGCAGCCCCCCTTACTCCTACGAGCAGTACTTC. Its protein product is CASSPPYSYEQYF.

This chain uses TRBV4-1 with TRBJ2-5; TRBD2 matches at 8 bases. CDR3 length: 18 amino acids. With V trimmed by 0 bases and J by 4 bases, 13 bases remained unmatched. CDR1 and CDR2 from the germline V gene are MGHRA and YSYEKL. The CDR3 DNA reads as TGCGCCAGCAGCCAAGATCCCCTGGGACTAGGATTTGGAGAGACCCAGTACTTC. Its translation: CASSQDPLGLGFGETQYF.

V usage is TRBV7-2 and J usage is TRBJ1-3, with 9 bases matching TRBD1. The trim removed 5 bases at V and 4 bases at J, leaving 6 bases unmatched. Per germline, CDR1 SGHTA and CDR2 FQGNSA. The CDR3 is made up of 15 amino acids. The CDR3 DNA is TGTGCCAGCAGCCTGGGACAGGGAACAGGAAACACCATATATTTT. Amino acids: CASSLGQGTGNTIYF. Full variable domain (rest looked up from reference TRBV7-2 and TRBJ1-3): GAGVSQSPSNKVTEKGKDVELRCDPISGHTALYWYRQSLGQGLEFLIYFQGNSAPDKSGLPSDRFSAERTGGSVSTLTIQRTQQEDSAVYLCASSLGQGTGNTIYFGEGSWLTVV.

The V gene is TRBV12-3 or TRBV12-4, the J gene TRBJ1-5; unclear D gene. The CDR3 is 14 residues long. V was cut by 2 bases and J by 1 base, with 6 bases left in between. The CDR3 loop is CASSLMLSNQPQHF. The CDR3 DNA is TGTGCCAGCAGTTTAATGCTCAGCAATCAGCCCCAGCATTTT.

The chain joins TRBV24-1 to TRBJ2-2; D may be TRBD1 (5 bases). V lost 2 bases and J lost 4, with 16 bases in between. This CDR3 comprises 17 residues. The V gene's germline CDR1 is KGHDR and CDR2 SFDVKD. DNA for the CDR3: TGTGCCACCAGTGATTCCCCTTTACTGGGGCGCACCGGGGAGCTGTTTTTT. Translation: CATSDSPLLGRTGELFF.

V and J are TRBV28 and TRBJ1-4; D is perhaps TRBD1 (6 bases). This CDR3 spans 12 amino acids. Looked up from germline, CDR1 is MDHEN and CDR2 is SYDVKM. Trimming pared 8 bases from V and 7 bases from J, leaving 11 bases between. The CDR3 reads CASAGGVEKLFF. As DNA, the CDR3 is TGTGCCAGCGCCGGGGGCGTTGAAAAACTGTTTTTT. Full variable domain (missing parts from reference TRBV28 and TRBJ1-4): DVKVTQSSRYLVKRTGEKVFLECVQDMDHENMFWYRQDPGLGLRLIYFSYDVKMKEKGDIPEGYSVSREKKERFSLILESASTNQTSMYLCASAGGVEKLFFGSGTQLSVL.

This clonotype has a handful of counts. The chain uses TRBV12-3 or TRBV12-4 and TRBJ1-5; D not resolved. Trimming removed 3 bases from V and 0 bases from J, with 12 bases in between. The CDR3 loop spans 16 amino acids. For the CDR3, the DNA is TGTGCCAGCAGTTTCGGAAACTTTTATAGCAATCAGCCCCAGCATTTT. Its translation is CASSFGNFYSNQPQHF.

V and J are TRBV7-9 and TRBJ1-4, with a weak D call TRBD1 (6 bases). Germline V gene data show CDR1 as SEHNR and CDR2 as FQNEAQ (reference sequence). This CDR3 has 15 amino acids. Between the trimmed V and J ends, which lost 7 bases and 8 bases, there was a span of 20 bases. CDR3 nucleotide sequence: TGTGCCAGCACCCTTCAGGGGATCATGGGGGAAAAACTGTTTTTT. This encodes CASTLQGIMGEKLFF.

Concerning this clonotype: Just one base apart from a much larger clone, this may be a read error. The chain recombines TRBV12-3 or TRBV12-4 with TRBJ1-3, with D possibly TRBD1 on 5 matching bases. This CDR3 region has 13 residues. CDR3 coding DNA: TGTGCCAGCAGTTTCGCAGGGCCGAACACCGTATATTTT. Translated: CASSFAGPNTVYF.

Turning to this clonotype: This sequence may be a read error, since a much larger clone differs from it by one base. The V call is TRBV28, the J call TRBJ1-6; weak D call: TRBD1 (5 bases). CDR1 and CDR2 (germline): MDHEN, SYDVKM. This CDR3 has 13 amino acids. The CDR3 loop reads CAINQGNNPPLHF. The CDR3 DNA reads TGTGCCATCAACCAGGGAAATAATCCACCCCTCCACTTT. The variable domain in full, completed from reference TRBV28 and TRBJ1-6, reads DVKVTQSSRYLVKRTGEKVFLECVQDMDHENMFWYRQDPGLGLRLIYFSYDVKMKEKGDIPEGYSVSREKKERFSLILESASTNQTSMYLCAINQGNNPPLHFGNGTRLTVT.

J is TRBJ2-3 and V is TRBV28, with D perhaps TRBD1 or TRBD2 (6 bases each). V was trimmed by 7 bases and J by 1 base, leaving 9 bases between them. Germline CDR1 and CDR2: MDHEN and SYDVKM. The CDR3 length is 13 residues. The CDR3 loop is CASKEGGTDTQYF. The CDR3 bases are TGTGCCAGCAAGGAGGGGGGCACAGATACGCAGTATTTT.

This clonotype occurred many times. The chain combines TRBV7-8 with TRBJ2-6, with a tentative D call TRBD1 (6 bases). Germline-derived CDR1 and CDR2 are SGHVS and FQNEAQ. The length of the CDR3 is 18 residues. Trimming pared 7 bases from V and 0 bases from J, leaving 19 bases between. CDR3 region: CASKNYRVRGSGANVLTF. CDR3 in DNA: TGTGCCAGCAAGAACTACAGGGTTCGCGGCTCTGGGGCCAACGTCCTGACTTTC.

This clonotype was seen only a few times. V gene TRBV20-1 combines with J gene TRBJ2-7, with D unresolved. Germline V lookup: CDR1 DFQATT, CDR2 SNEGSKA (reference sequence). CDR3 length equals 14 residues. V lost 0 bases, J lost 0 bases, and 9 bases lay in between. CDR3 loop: CSARDTGSSYEQYF. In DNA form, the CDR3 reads TGCAGTGCTAGAGATACCGGGTCCTCCTACGAGCAGTACTTC.

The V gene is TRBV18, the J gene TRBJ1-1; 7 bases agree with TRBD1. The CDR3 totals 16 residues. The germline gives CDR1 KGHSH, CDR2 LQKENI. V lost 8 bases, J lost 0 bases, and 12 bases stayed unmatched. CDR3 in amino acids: CASRSRQGTVNTEAFF. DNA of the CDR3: TGTGCCAGCCGATCCCGGCAGGGGACAGTGAACACTGAAGCTTTCTTT.

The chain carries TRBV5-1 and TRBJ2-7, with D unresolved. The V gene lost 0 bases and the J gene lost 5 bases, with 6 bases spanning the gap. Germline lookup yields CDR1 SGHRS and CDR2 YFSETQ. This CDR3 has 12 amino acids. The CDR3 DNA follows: TGCGCCAGCAGCTTGGCCAACGACGAGCAGTACTTC. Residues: CASSLANDEQYF.

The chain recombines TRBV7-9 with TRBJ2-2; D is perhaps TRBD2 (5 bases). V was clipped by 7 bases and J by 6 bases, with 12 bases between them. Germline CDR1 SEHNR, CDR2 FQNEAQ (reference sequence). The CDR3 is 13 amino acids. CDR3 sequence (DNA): TGTGCCAGCACCCTAATTAGCGCCGGGGAGCTGTTTTTT. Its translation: CASTLISAGELFF. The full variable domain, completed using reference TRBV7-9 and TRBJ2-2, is DTGVSQNPRHKITKRGQNVTFRCDPISEHNRLYWYRQTLGQGPEFLTYFQNEAQLEKSRLLSDRFSAERPKGSFSTLEIQRTEQGDSAMYLCASTLISAGELFFGEGSRLTVL.

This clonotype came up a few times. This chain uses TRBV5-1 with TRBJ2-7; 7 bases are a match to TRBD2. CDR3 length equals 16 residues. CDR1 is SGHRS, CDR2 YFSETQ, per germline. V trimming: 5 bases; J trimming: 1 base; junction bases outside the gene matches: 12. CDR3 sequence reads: CASRPLGSGGSYEQYF. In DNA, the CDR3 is TGCGCCAGCAGGCCCCTCGGATCGGGAGGATCCTACGAGCAGTACTTC.

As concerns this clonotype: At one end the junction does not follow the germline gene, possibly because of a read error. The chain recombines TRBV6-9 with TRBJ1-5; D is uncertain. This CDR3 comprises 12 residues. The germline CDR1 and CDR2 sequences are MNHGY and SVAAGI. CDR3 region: CASSYVNQPRHF. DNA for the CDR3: TGTGCCAGCAGTTACGTTAATCAGCCCCGGCATTTT.

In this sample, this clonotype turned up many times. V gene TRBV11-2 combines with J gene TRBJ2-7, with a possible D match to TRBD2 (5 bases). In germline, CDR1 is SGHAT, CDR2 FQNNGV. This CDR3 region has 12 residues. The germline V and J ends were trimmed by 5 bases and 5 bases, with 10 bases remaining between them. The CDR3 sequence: CASSGSINEQYF. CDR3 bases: TGTGCCAGCAGCGGGAGTATCAACGAGCAGTACTTC.

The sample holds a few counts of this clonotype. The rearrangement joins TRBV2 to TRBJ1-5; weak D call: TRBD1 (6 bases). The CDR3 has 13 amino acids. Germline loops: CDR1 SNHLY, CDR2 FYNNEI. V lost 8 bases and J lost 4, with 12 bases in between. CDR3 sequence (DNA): TGTGCCAGCCGGGGGCAGCCAAATCAGCCCCAGCATTTT. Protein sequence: CASRGQPNQPQHF.

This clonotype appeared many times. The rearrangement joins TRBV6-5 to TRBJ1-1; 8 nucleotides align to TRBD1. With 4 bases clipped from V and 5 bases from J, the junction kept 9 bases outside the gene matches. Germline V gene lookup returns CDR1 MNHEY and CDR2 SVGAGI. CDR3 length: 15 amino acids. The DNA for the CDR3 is TGTGCCAGCAGTTCCAGACAGGGGCCGAGGACTGAAGCTTTCTTT. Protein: CASSSRQGPRTEAFF.

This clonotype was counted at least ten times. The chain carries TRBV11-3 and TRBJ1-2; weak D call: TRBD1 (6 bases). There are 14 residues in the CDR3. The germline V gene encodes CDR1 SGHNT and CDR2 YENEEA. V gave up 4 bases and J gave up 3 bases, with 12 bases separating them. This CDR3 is CASSSLQGYYGYTF. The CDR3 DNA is TGTGCCAGCAGCTCCTTACAGGGATACTATGGCTACACCTTC.

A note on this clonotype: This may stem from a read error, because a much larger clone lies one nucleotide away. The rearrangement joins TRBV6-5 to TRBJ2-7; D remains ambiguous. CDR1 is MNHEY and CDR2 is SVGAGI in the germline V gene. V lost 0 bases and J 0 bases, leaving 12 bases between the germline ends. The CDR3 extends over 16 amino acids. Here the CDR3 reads CASSYSSFTSSYEQYF. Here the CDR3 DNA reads TGTGCCAGCAGTTACTCCTCTTTCACCAGCTCCTACGAGCAGTACTTC.

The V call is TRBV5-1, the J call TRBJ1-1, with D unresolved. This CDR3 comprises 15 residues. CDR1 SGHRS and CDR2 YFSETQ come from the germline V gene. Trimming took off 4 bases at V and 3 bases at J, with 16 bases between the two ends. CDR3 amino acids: CASSLISGGDTEAFF. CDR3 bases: TGCGCCAGCAGCCTCATTAGCGGTGGGGACACTGAAGCTTTCTTT.

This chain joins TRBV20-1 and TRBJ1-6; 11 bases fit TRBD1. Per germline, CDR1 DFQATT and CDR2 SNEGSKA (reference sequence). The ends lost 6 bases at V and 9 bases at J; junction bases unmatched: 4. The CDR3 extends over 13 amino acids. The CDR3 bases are TGCAGTGCACTGGGGACAGGGGGTTCACCCCTCCACTTT. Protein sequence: CSALGTGGSPLHF.

CDR3 sequence (DNA): TGTGCCAGCAGTCCACGGCTAGCGGGAGGGCCCAATGAGCAGTTCTTC. Protein sequence: CASSPRLAGGPNEQFF. The rearrangement links TRBV27 to TRBJ2-1, with TRBD2 identical over 12 bases. The J segment lost 6 bases and the V segment lost 5 bases, leaving 8 bases of the junction unmatched. Germline lookup yields CDR1 MNHEY and CDR2 SMNVEV (reference sequence). The CDR3 length is 16 residues.